This entry lists 5 T cell receptor beta chains sequenced from one sample in a study of blood T cell repertoires in COVID-19. Data came from immunoSEQ multiplex PCR; TCRdb stores just in-frame clones and leaves some out. The sample includes some 300,000 clones, around 87% of them seen just once. The source material was peripheral blood. Source of these receptors: a middle-aged woman with COVID-19, enrolled during active disease.

V is TRBV3-1 (or the pseudogene TRBV3-2) and J is TRBJ1-1; possible D gene TRBD1, 5 bases. Germline loops: CDR1 LGHDT, CDR2 YNNKEL (reference sequence). This CDR3 comprises 14 residues. Trimming left V 4 bases short and J 5 bases short, with 14 bases between. CDR3 nucleotides: TGTGCCAGCAGCCCTAGTGGGGGGGATACTGAAGCTTTCTTT. It specifies CASSPSGGDTEAFF.

The CDR3 region is CASSYWDRVSPLHF. Written as DNA, the CDR3 is TGTGCCAGCAGTTACTGGGACAGGGTTTCACCCCTCCACTTT. The rearrangement joins TRBV6-5 to TRBJ1-6; 9 bases agree with TRBD1. The V gene end was trimmed by 1 base and the J gene end by 9 bases; junction bases not matched to a gene: 1. Germline CDR1 and CDR2: MNHEY and SVGAGI. The CDR3 runs to 14 residues.

The rearrangement uses TRBV30 and TRBJ2-3; 14 bases agree with TRBD2. Germline CDR1 reads GTSNPN; CDR2 reads SVGIG (reference sequence). This CDR3 region has 15 residues. V shed 2 bases and J 4 bases; nucleotides not matched to a gene: 2. The CDR3 DNA sequence: TGTGCCTGGAGTAGACTAGCGGGAGGGCCAGATACGCAGTATTTT. Its protein is CAWSRLAGGPDTQYF.

This CDR3 is CASSSDRGKENEQFF. DNA for the CDR3: TGTGCCAGCAGCTCGGACAGGGGGAAAGAGAATGAGCAGTTCTTC. The chain employs TRBV9 and TRBJ2-1; 10 positions match TRBD1. CDR3 length equals 15 residues. J lost 7 bases, V lost 4 bases, and 8 bases had no gene match. Germline V gene lookup returns CDR1 SGDLS and CDR2 YYNGEE.

The chain is built from TRBV3-1 (or the pseudogene TRBV3-2) and TRBJ2-5; 8 bases map to TRBD1. The CDR3 is made up of 16 amino acids. Germline lookup yields CDR1 LGHDT and CDR2 YNNKEL (reference sequence). J was trimmed by 6 bases and V by 1 base; bases with no gene match: 10. CDR3 DNA sequence: TGTGCCAGCAGCCAAGCCGCCAGGACAGGGCAACAGACCCAGTACTTC. Translating it yields CASSQAARTGQQTQYF.